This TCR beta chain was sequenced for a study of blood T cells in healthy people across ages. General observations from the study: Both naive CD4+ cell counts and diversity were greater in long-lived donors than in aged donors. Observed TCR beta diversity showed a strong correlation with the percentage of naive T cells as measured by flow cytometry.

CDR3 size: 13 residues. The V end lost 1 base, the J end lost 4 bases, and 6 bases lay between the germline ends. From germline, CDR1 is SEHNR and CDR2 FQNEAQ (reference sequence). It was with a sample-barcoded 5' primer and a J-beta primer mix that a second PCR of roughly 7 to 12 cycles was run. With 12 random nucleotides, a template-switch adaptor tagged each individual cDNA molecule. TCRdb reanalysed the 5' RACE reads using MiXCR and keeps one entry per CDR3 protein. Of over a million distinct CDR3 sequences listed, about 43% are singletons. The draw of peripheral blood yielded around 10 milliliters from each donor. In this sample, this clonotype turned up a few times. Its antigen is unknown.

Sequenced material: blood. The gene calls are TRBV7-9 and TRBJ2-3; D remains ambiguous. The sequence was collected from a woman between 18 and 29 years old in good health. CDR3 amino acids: CASSLGLPDTQYF. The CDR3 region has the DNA TGTGCCAGCAGCTTAGGGCTACCAGATACGCAGTATTTT.